Detailed here is one T cell receptor (beta chain). As yet, its antigen is unknown. Since a much larger clone is just one base distant, this may be a read error. In this CDR3 the conserved last residue, phenylalanine or tryptophan, is missing, so a read error is likely. The data were obtained in a study of CD8+CD57+ T cells in acquired aplastic anemia. Study-level background: The study obtained about 11 million reads on average for CD4+ cells from healthy donors.

Study-wide results and limits: Twenty-nine shared CD8+ CDR3s appeared highly expressed within patients' immunodominant clones. No significant patient-versus-control difference appeared in CD8+ Simpson's diversity.

Both TCR beta VDJ combination and CDR3 sequence profiling were carried out. Genomic DNA was the template for this profiling. TCRdb used MiXCR to reprocess the reads, holding one entry per CDR3 protein. This sample has fewer than 200,000 distinct CDR3 sequences, with approximately 40% found just once. Sequenced material: sorted CD4+, CD8+, or CD8+CD57+ T cells (not recorded which) from PBMCs. The TCR originated in a human donor in good health.

CDR3 coding DNA: TGTGCCAGCACTAAAATCCTAGCGGGAGGTCCCGGGGAGCTGTTTGTT. Protein sequence: CASTKILAGGPGELFV. The chain employs TRBV2 and TRBJ2-2, with 11 bases lining up with TRBD2. CDR1 and CDR2 from the germline V gene are SNHLY and FYNNEI. The CDR3 is 16 residues long. V dropped 7 bases and J dropped 6; count of bases not matched to a gene: 10.